The subject of this entry is one TCR beta chain. The data originate from a study of cytomegalovirus exposure and HLA in healthy donors. Primers: 60 Vbeta forward and 13 Jbeta reverse. Method: immunoSEQ multiplex PCR; TCRdb's copy keeps in-frame clones and lacks some. The sample consists of about 130,000 clones, about 70% of them appearing once. The trim removed 3 bases at V and 3 bases at J, leaving 4 bases unmatched. This CDR3 region has 14 residues. Germline CDR1 MNHEY, CDR2 SVGAGI. The sample consisted of PBMCs. This sequence was found in a woman aged 40 to 50 in good health and CMV-seropositive. The chain carries TRBV6-5 and TRBJ2-7; 8 bases fit TRBD1. The CDR3 DNA sequence: TGTGCCAGCAGTTATACAGGGGGAGGCTACGAGCAGTACTTC. Amino acids: CASSYTGGGYEQYF.